A selection of T cell receptor beta chains follows, all from one sample in a study of T cell responses to AZD1222 COVID-19 vaccine. Produced via immunoSEQ multiplex PCR; TCRdb's table is partial and in-frame only. Here the sample spans some 130,000 clones, 92% being singletons. The sequenced sample was peripheral blood, obtained on day 0 of AZD1222 vaccination. The receptors were sampled from an adult in good health. Each CDR3 is given with its conserved first and last residue. Fields, in order: clone size, J gene, D gene, V gene, CDR3 DNA, CDR3 protein. The D gene is left open where the match is weak. For some rows the clone size is stated as once, few or many, or as a class when expanded; others skip it.

abundance: -; j_gene: TRBJ2-3; d_gene: TRBD1; v_gene: TRBV29-1; CDR3nt: TGCAGCGTTGGGGGGACAGGGGGTTATACGCAGTATTTT; CDR3aa: CSVGGTGGYTQYF
abundance: -; j_gene: TRBJ2-1; d_gene: TRBD1; v_gene: TRBV28; CDR3nt: TGTGCCAGCAGTCCAGACAGGGCTTTCTATACTGATGAGCAGTTCTTC; CDR3aa: CASSPDRAFYTDEQFF
abundance: -; j_gene: TRBJ1-3; d_gene: -; v_gene: TRBV21-1; CDR3nt: TGTGCCAGCAGCAAACAGAGGAAGAACGACACTACTGGAAACACCATATATTTT; CDR3aa: CASSKQRKNDTTGNTIYF
abundance: -; j_gene: TRBJ1-3; d_gene: -; v_gene: TRBV2; CDR3nt: TGTGCCAGCAACGAGCGAGGCCTGTCTGGAAACACCATATATTTT; CDR3aa: CASNERGLSGNTIYF
abundance: once; j_gene: TRBJ2-7; d_gene: -; v_gene: TRBV5-1; CDR3nt: TGCGCCAGCAGCTTGGTCGGCTACGAGCAGTACTTC; CDR3aa: CASSLVGYEQYF
abundance: -; j_gene: TRBJ2-3; d_gene: -; v_gene: TRBV6-2/TRBV6-3; CDR3nt: TGTGCCAGCAGTTACAACCTCAGGGGAGATACGCAGTATTTT; CDR3aa: CASSYNLRGDTQYF
abundance: -; j_gene: TRBJ1-1; d_gene: -; v_gene: TRBV12-3/TRBV12-4; CDR3nt: TGTGCCAGCCTTAGCCCCTCACTTGAAGCTTTCTTT; CDR3aa: CASLSPSLEAFF
abundance: -; j_gene: TRBJ2-5; d_gene: TRBD1; v_gene: TRBV2; CDR3nt: TGTGCCAGCACGGGGACAGGTGAACAAGAGACCCAGTACTTC; CDR3aa: CASTGTGEQETQYF
abundance: -; j_gene: TRBJ1-1; d_gene: TRBD1; v_gene: TRBV30; CDR3nt: TGTGCCTGGAGTGTACGGACAGGCTACAGAGCTGAAGCTTTCTTT; CDR3aa: CAWSVRTGYRAEAFF
abundance: -; j_gene: TRBJ1-1; d_gene: -; v_gene: TRBV5-1; CDR3nt: TGCGCCAGTCGACTCCTTAGGGGGGATACTGAAGCTTTCTTT; CDR3aa: CASRLLRGDTEAFF
abundance: -; j_gene: TRBJ1-3; d_gene: -; v_gene: TRBV21-1; CDR3nt: TGTGCCAGCAGCAAAGTTAGCTACTCTGGAAACACCATATATTTT; CDR3aa: CASSKVSYSGNTIYF
abundance: -; j_gene: TRBJ2-1; d_gene: -; v_gene: TRBV6-4; CDR3nt: TGTGCCAGCAGTGAGGAACTGGGCCCTTTCCGGGAGCAGTTCTTC; CDR3aa: CASSEELGPFREQFF
abundance: -; j_gene: TRBJ1-1; d_gene: -; v_gene: TRBV15; CDR3nt: TGTGCCACCAGCAAGGGGTCGAGGGGCGTGGGAAACACTGAAGCTTTCTTT; CDR3aa: CATSKGSRGVGNTEAFF
abundance: -; j_gene: TRBJ2-7; d_gene: -; v_gene: TRBV28; CDR3nt: TGTGCCAGCAGTACACAAGCGACCTACGAGCAGTACTTC; CDR3aa: CASSTQATYEQYF
abundance: once; j_gene: TRBJ1-1; d_gene: -; v_gene: TRBV2; CDR3nt: TGTGCCAGCAGTGAAGGGGGTTTCGGTGGTGAAGCTTTCTTT; CDR3aa: CASSEGGFGGEAFF
abundance: -; j_gene: TRBJ2-1; d_gene: -; v_gene: TRBV9; CDR3nt: TGTGCCAGCAGCACAGCCGTAGGGTTAAATGAGCAGTTCTTC; CDR3aa: CASSTAVGLNEQFF
abundance: -; j_gene: TRBJ1-2; d_gene: -; v_gene: TRBV29-1; CDR3nt: TGCAGCGTTGAAGCGGGCACCGGCGGCTACACCTTC; CDR3aa: CSVEAGTGGYTF
abundance: -; j_gene: TRBJ2-3; d_gene: TRBD2; v_gene: TRBV10-3; CDR3nt: TGTGCCATCAGCCCGACTAGCGGGCTCACAGATACGCAGTATTTT; CDR3aa: CAISPTSGLTDTQYF
abundance: -; j_gene: TRBJ2-1; d_gene: TRBD2; v_gene: TRBV5-1; CDR3nt: TGCGCCAGCAGCCAAACTAGCGGGACCTACAATGAGCAGTTCTTC; CDR3aa: CASSQTSGTYNEQFF
abundance: -; j_gene: TRBJ2-1; d_gene: TRBD2; v_gene: TRBV24-1; CDR3nt: TGTGCCACCAGTGCCGTAGCGGGGTGGGGGGCCCAGCAGTTCTTC; CDR3aa: CATSAVAGWGAQQFF
abundance: -; j_gene: TRBJ2-7; d_gene: -; v_gene: TRBV27; CDR3nt: TGTGCCAGCAACGTGGCAGGTTCCTACGAGCAGTACTTC; CDR3aa: CASNVAGSYEQYF
abundance: -; j_gene: TRBJ1-4; d_gene: -; v_gene: TRBV19; CDR3nt: TGTGCCAGTAGTACCGACGGGCCCTGGAATGAAAAACTGTTTTTT; CDR3aa: CASSTDGPWNEKLFF
abundance: -; j_gene: TRBJ2-7; d_gene: TRBD2; v_gene: TRBV18; CDR3nt: TGTGCCAGCTCTCCCGGGAGGGCCGGGTACGAGCAGTACTTC; CDR3aa: CASSPGRAGYEQYF
abundance: -; j_gene: TRBJ2-5; d_gene: -; v_gene: TRBV10-3; CDR3nt: TGTGCCATCAGTCCCGGGCCACAAGAGACCCAGTACTTC; CDR3aa: CAISPGPQETQYF
abundance: -; j_gene: TRBJ2-1; d_gene: -; v_gene: TRBV30; CDR3nt: TGTGCCTGGAGTGTACCGGGGTTTCCGAGGGTTTTTAGCGCTTACAATGAGCAGTTCTTC; CDR3aa: CAWSVPGFPRVFSAYNEQFF
abundance: -; j_gene: TRBJ1-1; d_gene: -; v_gene: TRBV28; CDR3nt: TGTGCCAGCGAGGGGATCGAGCGGGCAGGCGACACTGAAGCTTTCTTT; CDR3aa: CASEGIERAGDTEAFF
abundance: -; j_gene: TRBJ1-2; d_gene: TRBD1; v_gene: TRBV5-1; CDR3nt: TGCGCCAGCAGCTTGGGGGACAGCGTACACTATGGCTACACCTTC; CDR3aa: CASSLGDSVHYGYTF
abundance: -; j_gene: TRBJ1-1; d_gene: -; v_gene: TRBV12-3/TRBV12-4; CDR3nt: TGTGCCAGCAGAAGAGGAGGCGTGGCTTTCTTT; CDR3aa: CASRRGGVAFF
abundance: -; j_gene: TRBJ2-7; d_gene: TRBD1; v_gene: TRBV28; CDR3nt: TGTGCCAGCAGTTACCACGCCGGGACAGGGGGCATCCAGAACGAGCAGTACTTC; CDR3aa: CASSYHAGTGGIQNEQYF
abundance: -; j_gene: TRBJ2-2; d_gene: -; v_gene: TRBV11-2; CDR3nt: TGTGCCAGCAGCTTAGTCCCCAGGGCAGGCCTGGCTACCGGGGAGCTGTTTTTT; CDR3aa: CASSLVPRAGLATGELFF
abundance: -; j_gene: TRBJ1-2; d_gene: TRBD1; v_gene: TRBV5-4; CDR3nt: TGTGCCAGCAGCTTGGGAGGGCAGGGGGCTAACTATGGCTACACCTTC; CDR3aa: CASSLGGQGANYGYTF
abundance: -; j_gene: TRBJ2-1; d_gene: -; v_gene: TRBV11-2; CDR3nt: TGTGCCAGCAGGACACCGGGACTTCCATACAATGAGCAGTTCTTC; CDR3aa: CASRTPGLPYNEQFF
abundance: once; j_gene: TRBJ2-7; d_gene: -; v_gene: TRBV7-2; CDR3nt: TGTGCCAGCAGCTTAGCTCCTAGTACTTACGAGCAGTACTTC; CDR3aa: CASSLAPSTYEQYF
abundance: -; j_gene: TRBJ2-5; d_gene: -; v_gene: TRBV28; CDR3nt: TGTGCCAGCAGTACGCCAGGACGCGAGACCCAGTACTTC; CDR3aa: CASSTPGRETQYF
abundance: -; j_gene: TRBJ2-7; d_gene: -; v_gene: TRBV3-1/TRBV3-2; CDR3nt: TGTGCCAGCAGCCCCTCCGGGCCCTACGAGCAGTACTTC; CDR3aa: CASSPSGPYEQYF
abundance: -; j_gene: TRBJ1-6; d_gene: -; v_gene: TRBV14; CDR3nt: TGTGCCAGCAGCCATATAATTAAGGGGTCACCCCTCCACTTT; CDR3aa: CASSHIIKGSPLHF
abundance: -; j_gene: TRBJ2-5; d_gene: TRBD2; v_gene: TRBV9; CDR3nt: TGTGCCAGCAGCGTAGGGGATAGCGGGGATCAAGAGACCCAGTACTTC; CDR3aa: CASSVGDSGDQETQYF
abundance: -; j_gene: TRBJ1-1; d_gene: -; v_gene: TRBV12-5; CDR3nt: TGTGCTAGTGGTCCCTTGACACAGAACACTGAAGCTTTCTTT; CDR3aa: CASGPLTQNTEAFF
abundance: -; j_gene: TRBJ2-1; d_gene: TRBD2; v_gene: TRBV5-4; CDR3nt: TGTGCCAGCAGCTCAGCCGGGACTAGGAGGGACAATGAGCAGTTCTTC; CDR3aa: CASSSAGTRRDNEQFF
abundance: -; j_gene: TRBJ2-5; d_gene: -; v_gene: TRBV2; CDR3nt: TGTGCCAGCAGTGAAGCCCAAGGGGGGACCCAGTACTTC; CDR3aa: CASSEAQGGTQYF
abundance: -; j_gene: TRBJ1-2; d_gene: -; v_gene: TRBV9; CDR3nt: TGTGCCAGCAGCGTAGTTTCAGGCTATGGCTACACCTTC; CDR3aa: CASSVVSGYGYTF
abundance: -; j_gene: TRBJ2-1; d_gene: TRBD2; v_gene: TRBV11-3; CDR3nt: TGTGCCAGCAGCTTAGCGGGGGGCGCGGGAGGTATCGTCGATGAGCAGTTCTTC; CDR3aa: CASSLAGGAGGIVDEQFF
abundance: -; j_gene: TRBJ2-7; d_gene: -; v_gene: TRBV10-2; CDR3nt: TGCGCCAGCAGTAGCGGCTCCTACGAGCAGTACTTC; CDR3aa: CASSSGSYEQYF
abundance: -; j_gene: TRBJ1-5; d_gene: -; v_gene: TRBV18; CDR3nt: TGTGCCAGCTCACCAGGCAGCAATCAGCCCCAGCATTTT; CDR3aa: CASSPGSNQPQHF
abundance: -; j_gene: TRBJ2-1; d_gene: -; v_gene: TRBV6-4; CDR3nt: TGTGCCAGCAGTGACTCGGTCTGGCGGCCCTGGGATGAGCAGTTCTTC; CDR3aa: CASSDSVWRPWDEQFF
abundance: -; j_gene: TRBJ1-1; d_gene: -; v_gene: TRBV14; CDR3nt: TGTGCCAGCAGCCAAGTCGCTCTCTCGGGAGCTTTCTTT; CDR3aa: CASSQVALSGAFF
abundance: -; j_gene: TRBJ2-3; d_gene: TRBD2; v_gene: TRBV12-5; CDR3nt: TGTGCTAGTGGTTTGGTACAACTAGCGGGAGCCCCAGATACGCAGTATTTT; CDR3aa: CASGLVQLAGAPDTQYF
abundance: -; j_gene: TRBJ2-5; d_gene: TRBD1; v_gene: TRBV6-5; CDR3nt: TGTGCCAGCAGTTACGGACAGGGGCGTGGAGAGACCCAGTACTTC; CDR3aa: CASSYGQGRGETQYF
abundance: -; j_gene: TRBJ1-5; d_gene: -; v_gene: TRBV15; CDR3nt: TGTGCCACCAGCAGAGATCGGGAGGTTGGCACGGAGCAGCCCCAGCATTTT; CDR3aa: CATSRDREVGTEQPQHF
abundance: -; j_gene: TRBJ2-3; d_gene: TRBD2; v_gene: TRBV6-5; CDR3nt: TGTGCCAGCAGTTGGGGACTAGCAACAGATACGCAGTATTTT; CDR3aa: CASSWGLATDTQYF